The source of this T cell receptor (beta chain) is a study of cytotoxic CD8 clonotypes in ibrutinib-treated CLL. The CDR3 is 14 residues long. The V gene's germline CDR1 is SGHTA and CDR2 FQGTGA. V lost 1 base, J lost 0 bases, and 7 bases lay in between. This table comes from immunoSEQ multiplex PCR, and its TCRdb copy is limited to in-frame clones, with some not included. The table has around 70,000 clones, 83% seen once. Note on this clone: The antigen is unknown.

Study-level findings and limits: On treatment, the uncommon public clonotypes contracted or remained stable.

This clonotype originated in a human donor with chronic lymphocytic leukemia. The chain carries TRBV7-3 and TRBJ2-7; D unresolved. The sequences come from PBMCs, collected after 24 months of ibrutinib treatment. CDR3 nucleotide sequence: TGTGCCAGCAGCTTAAGACCGGACTCCTACGAGCAGTACTTC. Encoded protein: CASSLRPDSYEQYF.